Reported below is one T cell receptor (beta chain). This sample stems from a study of T-cell memory formation after mild COVID-19. A single record per CDR3 protein comes from TCRdb applying MiXCR to the 5' RACE reads. Found here are about 470,000 distinct CDR3 sequences, 15% to 20% of them singletons; the top ten hold roughly an eighth. The germline CDR1 and CDR2 sequences are SGHRS and YFSETQ. This CDR3 has 16 amino acids. V trimming: 3 bases; J trimming: 2 bases; junction bases outside the gene matches: 9. The TCR sequence derives from an adult woman who had mild COVID-19 (a few samples of this study predate the infection). Cell type and time point are not known. Sequencing was performed on PBMCs or a T cell subset sorted from them (not recorded which). The chain combines TRBV5-1 with TRBJ2-3; the match to TRBD2 covers 7 bases. In DNA, the CDR3 is TGCGCCAGCAGCTCTACAGGACTAGTCCCCACAGATACGCAGTATTTT. Translating gives CASSSTGLVPTDTQYF.